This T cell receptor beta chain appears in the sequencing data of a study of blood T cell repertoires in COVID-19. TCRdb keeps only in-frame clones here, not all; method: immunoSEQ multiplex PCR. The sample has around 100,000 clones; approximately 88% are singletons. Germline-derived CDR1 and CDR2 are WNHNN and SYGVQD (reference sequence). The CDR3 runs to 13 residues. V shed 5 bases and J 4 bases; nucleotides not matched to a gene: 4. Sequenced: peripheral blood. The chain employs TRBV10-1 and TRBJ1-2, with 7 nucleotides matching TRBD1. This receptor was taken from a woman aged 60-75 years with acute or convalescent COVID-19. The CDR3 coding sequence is TGCGCCAGCAGTTCGGACAGGTTCTATGGCTACACCTTC. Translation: CASSSDRFYGYTF.